The 20 T cell receptor beta chains in this list originate from one sample, sequenced in a study of T cell responses to AZD1222 COVID-19 vaccine. This table comes from immunoSEQ multiplex PCR, and its TCRdb copy is limited to in-frame clones, with some not included. The sample contains roughly 150,000 clones, 70% to 90% of which appear only once. Sample: peripheral blood, taken on day 0 of MenACWY control vaccination. These receptors came from an adult in good health.

This clone was picked up one time. The rearrangement joins TRBV3-1 (or the pseudogene TRBV3-2) to TRBJ1-4, with D perhaps TRBD1 (5 bases). V was clipped by 8 bases and J by 6 bases, with 16 bases between them. The CDR3 sequence is 14 residues long. Germline V CDR1 and CDR2: LGHDT, YNNKEL (reference sequence). In nucleotides, the CDR3 is TGTGCCAGCTGCCGGGACGGGGGAGATGAAAAACTGTTTTTT. This encodes CASCRDGGDEKLFF.

This clone was seen once. V and J are TRBV20-1 and TRBJ1-1; D remains ambiguous. CDR1 is DFQATT and CDR2 is SNEGSKA in the germline V gene (reference sequence). Between the trimmed V and J ends, which lost 3 bases and 5 bases, there was a span of 13 bases. The CDR3 has 13 amino acids. The CDR3 region has the DNA TGCAGTGCTAGTTGGCCGCAGGAGACTGAAGCTTTCTTT. This codes for CSASWPQETEAFF.

The V call is TRBV6-1, the J call TRBJ1-1; D unresolved. The CDR3 has 13 amino acids. Germline V gene sequence: CDR1 MNHNS, CDR2 SASEGT. Trimming shortened V by 2 bases and J by 7 bases, and 11 bases separated the two germline ends. Written as DNA, the CDR3 is TGTGCCAGCAGTGAACGGCGACGAGGTGAAGCTTTCTTT. Translation: CASSERRRGEAFF.

In this sample, this clone turned up a few times. The gene calls are TRBV12-3 or TRBV12-4 and TRBJ1-5, with D possibly TRBD1 on 5 matching bases. The CDR3 consists of 12 residues. The germline V and J ends were trimmed by 3 bases and 8 bases, with 8 bases remaining between them. CDR3 amino acids: CASSLGGEPQHF. The DNA for the CDR3 is TGTGCCAGCAGTTTGGGGGGGGAGCCCCAGCATTTT.

The rearrangement uses TRBV7-3 and TRBJ1-4; D is ambiguous. The germline CDR1 and CDR2 sequences are SGHTA and FQGTGA. CDR3 length: 13 residues. Trimming removed 2 bases from V and 3 bases from J, with 4 bases in between. Here the CDR3 reads CASSLGANEKLFF. The DNA for the CDR3 is TGTGCCAGCAGCTTAGGGGCTAATGAAAAACTGTTTTTT.

The chain uses TRBV19 and TRBJ1-2; the match to TRBD1 covers 7 bases. The ends lost 5 bases at V and 1 base at J; junction bases unmatched: 4. Germline-derived CDR1 and CDR2 are LNHDA and SQIVND (reference sequence). The length of the CDR3 is 14 residues. The CDR3 loop reads CASSVRDSNYGYTF. The CDR3 DNA follows: TGTGCCAGTAGTGTCCGGGACAGTAACTATGGCTACACCTTC. Variable domain in full (rest from reference TRBV19 and TRBJ1-2): DGGITQSPKYLFRKEGQNVTLSCEQNLNHDAMYWYRQDPGQGLRLIYYSQIVNDFQKGDIAEGYSVSREKKESFPLTVTSAQKNPTAFYLCASSVRDSNYGYTFGSGTRLTVV.

The chain links TRBV5-6 to TRBJ1-5, with a weak D call TRBD1 (5 bases). The CDR3 is made up of 15 amino acids. The ends were cut back, 2 bases at V and 4 bases at J, with 13 bases in the middle. CDR1 and CDR2 (germline): SGHDT, YYEEEE. The CDR3 loop is CASSLSNRLNQPQHF. CDR3 sequence (DNA): TGTGCCAGCAGCTTATCGAACAGGCTTAATCAGCCCCAGCATTTT.

The chain links TRBV13 to TRBJ2-2, with TRBD2 identical over 10 bases. After removal of 4 bases from V and 6 bases from J, the junction contained 17 bases not matched to a gene. The germline V gene encodes CDR1 PRHDT and CDR2 FYEKMQ (reference sequence). The CDR3 length is 19 residues. The CDR3 nucleotides read TGTGCCAGCAGCTCCGGACTAGCGGTAGACCATGAGGTTCCCGGGGAGCTGTTTTTT. This translates into CASSSGLAVDHEVPGELFF.

This clone appeared once. The chain is built from TRBV7-3 and TRBJ2-3; D unresolved. CDR3 length: 15 residues. Germline CDR1 is SGHTA and CDR2 is FQGTGA. The germline V and J ends were trimmed by 0 bases and 2 bases, with 9 bases remaining between them. The CDR3: CASSLTIGYTDTQYF. The DNA for the CDR3 is TGTGCCAGCAGCTTAACGATAGGATACACAGATACGCAGTATTTT.

J is TRBJ1-3 and V is TRBV19; 8 bases agree with TRBD1. The CDR3 is 16 amino acids. Looked up from germline, CDR1 is LNHDA and CDR2 is SQIVND (reference sequence). The V gene end was trimmed by 5 bases and the J gene end by 4 bases; junction bases not matched to a gene: 10. The CDR3 region has the DNA TGTGCCAGTAGTGACAGACAGGGGACTTCAGGAAACACCATATATTTT. It encodes CASSDRQGTSGNTIYF.

The chain combines TRBV9 with TRBJ1-1; tentatively, D is TRBD1 (6 bases). CDR3 size: 15 residues. V shed 0 bases and J shed 4 bases, with 13 bases lying between them. Germline V gene data show CDR1 as SGDLS and CDR2 as YYNGEE. CDR3 DNA sequence: TGTGCCAGCAGCGTAGCGCCCCAGGGGCCCACTGAAGCTTTCTTT. It encodes CASSVAPQGPTEAFF.

The chain recombines TRBV7-8 with TRBJ2-3; no clear D. Trimming stripped 5 bases from V and 10 bases from J, with 13 bases between. The CDR3 runs 12 residues. Germline V lookup: CDR1 SGHVS, CDR2 FQNEAQ. The CDR3 nucleotides read TGTGCCAGCAGCCTCCGACCGGATTCGCAGTATTTT. This translates into CASSLRPDSQYF.

V usage is TRBV29-1 and J usage is TRBJ2-5, with a weak D call TRBD1 (5 bases). Trimming removed 7 bases from V and 2 bases from J, with 11 bases in between. This CDR3 has 12 amino acids. Looked up from germline, CDR1 is SQVTM and CDR2 is ANQGSEA. The CDR3 DNA sequence: TGCAGCGCCTCGTCAGGGCAAGAGACCCAGTACTTC. This gives the protein CSASSGQETQYF.

This sequence joins TRBV6-6 and TRBJ2-1, with 10 nucleotides matching TRBD2. The CDR3 is 16 residues long. The ends lost 0 bases at V and 6 bases at J; junction bases unmatched: 5. Germline loops: CDR1 MNHNY, CDR2 SVGAGI (reference sequence). The CDR3 DNA reads as TGTGCCAGCAGTTACTCGAGCGGGAGGGCCGGCAATGAGCAGTTCTTC. It is translated as CASSYSSGRAGNEQFF.

This clone was found a few times. The chain employs TRBV7-9 and TRBJ2-7, with TRBD2 as a possible D gene (5 bases). The V end was cut by 5 bases, the J end by 12 bases, with 17 bases between. The CDR3 sequence is 12 residues long. CDR1 is SEHNR and CDR2 is FQNEAQ in the germline V gene (reference sequence). The CDR3 DNA reads TGTGCCAGCAGCCCAACATCGGGGTTGTTGTACTTC. This translates into CASSPTSGLLYF.

This clone was picked up a small number of times. This chain uses TRBV10-3 with TRBJ2-5; D is possibly TRBD1 (5 bases). The V gene lost 4 bases and the J gene lost 2 bases, with 5 bases spanning the gap. The length of the CDR3 is 12 residues. Germline CDR1 and CDR2: ENHRY and SYGVKD. The CDR3 loop is CAISGTQETQYF. CDR3 sequence (DNA): TGTGCCATCAGTGGGACACAAGAGACCCAGTACTTC.

The rearrangement uses TRBV7-2 and TRBJ2-1, with D possibly TRBD2 on 6 matching bases. Looked up from germline, CDR1 is SGHTA and CDR2 is FQGNSA. There are 14 residues in the CDR3. Between the trimmed V and J ends, which lost 6 bases and 6 bases, there was a span of 15 bases. The CDR3 sequence is CASRNRDFGNEQFF. The CDR3 DNA follows: TGTGCCAGCAGAAACCGGGACTTCGGCAATGAGCAGTTCTTC.

V gene TRBV7-2 combines with J gene TRBJ2-3, with 7 bases lining up with TRBD2. Looked up from germline, CDR1 is SGHTA and CDR2 is FQGNSA. The CDR3 length is 15 residues. With V trimmed by 0 bases and J by 2 bases, 2 bases remained unmatched. The CDR3 DNA follows: TGTGCCAGCAGCTTAGCGGGGGGGTTCACAGATACGCAGTATTTT. Residues: CASSLAGGFTDTQYF.

This chain connects TRBV9 to TRBJ2-1; D unclear. The CDR3 consists of 13 residues. CDR1 is SGDLS, CDR2 YYNGEE, per germline. The germline V and J ends were trimmed by 4 bases and 5 bases, with 10 bases remaining between them. This CDR3 reads CASSPRSHNEQFF. The CDR3, as DNA: TGTGCCAGCAGCCCCCGTAGTCACAATGAGCAGTTCTTC.

The rearrangement joins TRBV10-3 to TRBJ1-6, with TRBD1 identical over 8 bases. V lost 10 bases, J lost 7 bases, and 6 bases stayed unmatched. This CDR3 is 13 amino acids long. CDR1 and CDR2 from the germline V gene are ENHRY and SYGVKD. The CDR3, as DNA: TGTGCCACCCGGACAGGGTTGAATTCACCCCTCCACTTT. The encoded protein is CATRTGLNSPLHF.